These 2 T cell receptor beta chains share one sample of origin, sequenced in a study of T cell responses to AZD1222 COVID-19 vaccine. Measured with immunoSEQ multiplex PCR; TCRdb has only the in-frame clones, and not every one. The sample records roughly 130,000 clones, just over 85% being singletons. Here the sequenced sample was peripheral blood, taken on day 0 of AZD1222 vaccination. The source of these receptors is an adult in good health.

The genes are TRBV5-4 and TRBJ2-3; 10 bases match TRBD1. Germline loops: CDR1 SGHNT, CDR2 YYREEE (reference sequence). V lost 6 bases and J lost 0; bases outside the gene matches: 13. The CDR3 is made up of 18 amino acids. The CDR3 nucleotides read TGTGCCAGCAACGATAAGGGACAGGGGTTTTCTAGCACAGATACGCAGTATTTT. Encoded protein: CASNDKGQGFSSTDTQYF.

The chain combines TRBV5-8 with TRBJ2-1, with D hard to call. Germline loops: CDR1 SGHTS, CDR2 YDEGEE. Trimming shortened V by 3 bases and J by 10 bases, and 8 bases separated the two germline ends. This CDR3 is 11 amino acids long. The CDR3 region is CASSSALEQFF. DNA of the CDR3: TGTGCCAGCAGCTCTGCTCTGGAGCAGTTCTTC.